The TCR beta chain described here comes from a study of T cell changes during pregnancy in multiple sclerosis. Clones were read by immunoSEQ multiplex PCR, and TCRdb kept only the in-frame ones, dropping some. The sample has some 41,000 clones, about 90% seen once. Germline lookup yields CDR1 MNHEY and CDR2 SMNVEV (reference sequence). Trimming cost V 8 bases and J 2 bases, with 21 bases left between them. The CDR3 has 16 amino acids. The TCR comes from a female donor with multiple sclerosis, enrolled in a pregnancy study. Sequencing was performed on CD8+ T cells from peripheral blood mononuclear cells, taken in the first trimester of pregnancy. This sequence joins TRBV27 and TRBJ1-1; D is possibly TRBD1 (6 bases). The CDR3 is CASSLTLRGPNTEAFF. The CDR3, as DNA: TGTGCCAGCTCGCTTACCCTCAGGGGACCTAACACTGAAGCTTTCTTT.